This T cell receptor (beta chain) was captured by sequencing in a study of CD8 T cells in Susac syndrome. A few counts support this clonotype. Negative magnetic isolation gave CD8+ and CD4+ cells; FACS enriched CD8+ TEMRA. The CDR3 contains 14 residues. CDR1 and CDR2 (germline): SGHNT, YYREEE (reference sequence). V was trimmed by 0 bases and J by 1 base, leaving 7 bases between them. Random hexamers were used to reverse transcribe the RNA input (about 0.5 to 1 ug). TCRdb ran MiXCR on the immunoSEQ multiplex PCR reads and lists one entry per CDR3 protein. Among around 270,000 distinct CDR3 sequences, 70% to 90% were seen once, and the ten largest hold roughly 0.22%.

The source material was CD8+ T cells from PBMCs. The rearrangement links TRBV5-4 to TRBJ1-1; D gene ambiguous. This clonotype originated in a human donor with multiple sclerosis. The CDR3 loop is CASSLGSRNTEAFF. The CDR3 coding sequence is TGTGCCAGCAGCTTGGGATCGAGGAACACTGAAGCTTTCTTT.